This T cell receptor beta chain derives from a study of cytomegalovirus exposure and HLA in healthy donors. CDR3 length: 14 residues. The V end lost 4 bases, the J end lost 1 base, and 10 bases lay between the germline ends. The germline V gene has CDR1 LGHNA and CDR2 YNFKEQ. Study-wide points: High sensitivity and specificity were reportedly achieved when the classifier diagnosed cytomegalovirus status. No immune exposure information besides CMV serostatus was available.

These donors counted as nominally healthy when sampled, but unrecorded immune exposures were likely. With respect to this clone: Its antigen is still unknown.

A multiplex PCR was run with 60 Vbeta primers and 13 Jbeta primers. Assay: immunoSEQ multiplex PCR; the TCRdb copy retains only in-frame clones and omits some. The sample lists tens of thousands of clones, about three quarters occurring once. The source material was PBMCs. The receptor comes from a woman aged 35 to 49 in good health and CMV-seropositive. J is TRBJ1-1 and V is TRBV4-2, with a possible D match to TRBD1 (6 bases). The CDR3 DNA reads TGTGCCAGCAGCCGTGGACAGCAGAACACTGAAGCTTTCTTT. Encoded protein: CASSRGQQNTEAFF.